This section outlines one TCR beta chain sequence together with its context. No antigen is known for it. V gave up 0 bases and J gave up 6 bases, with 3 bases separating them. Germline-derived CDR1 and CDR2 are KGHSH and LQKENI. The CDR3 is 12 amino acids. This sample is part of a study of T cell responses to AZD1222 COVID-19 vaccine. TCRdb's copy holds only in-frame clones and misses some; the assay was immunoSEQ multiplex PCR. The repertoire includes approximately 100,000 clones, over 90% of them detected once, and around 5% sits in the top ten. Study results and caveats: At study baseline, merely over 5 AZD1222 recipients were seropositive. Without day 14 samples, only post-peak T cell repertoires were studied.

This sequence was found in an adult in good health. The material sequenced was peripheral blood, taken on day 0 of AZD1222 vaccination. The chain recombines TRBV18 with TRBJ1-5; D not certain. CDR3: CASSPPGQPQHF. For the CDR3, the DNA is TGTGCCAGCTCACCACCGGGTCAGCCCCAGCATTTT.